Below, 8 T cell receptor beta chains from the same sample are listed, as sequenced in a study of PD-1 blockade in classical Hodgkin lymphoma. Assay: immunoSEQ multiplex PCR; the TCRdb copy retains only in-frame clones and omits some. The sample carries 50,000 or so clones, around 76% recorded once. Time point of the sample: cycle 4 day 1 (C4D1), after five to seven weeks of nivolumab. Every patient relapsed after autologous stem cell transplantation, and brentuximab vedotin exposure varied. The sample here was peripheral blood mononuclear cells (PBMCs), taken before the fourth cycle of nivolumab. These receptors all stem from a human donor with classical Hodgkin lymphoma.

The genes are TRBV5-1 and TRBJ1-1; D perhaps matches TRBD1 (5 bases). The CDR3 sequence is 14 residues long. Per the germline V gene, CDR1 is SGHRS and CDR2 is YFSETQ. Trimming took off 1 base at V and 2 bases at J, with 9 bases between the two ends. CDR3 in amino acids: CASSLIGTNTEAFF. The CDR3 DNA reads TGCGCCAGCAGCTTGATAGGGACCAACACTGAAGCTTTCTTT.

The chain recombines TRBV29-1 with TRBJ2-3; D assignment may be TRBD1 or TRBD2 (6 bases each). From germline, CDR1 is SQVTM and CDR2 ANQGSEA. The V and J ends lost 6 bases and 4 bases respectively, with 11 bases between them. This CDR3 comprises 12 residues. In DNA, the CDR3 is TGCAGCGTCGACAGGAGGGCAGATACGCAGTATTTT. Residues: CSVDRRADTQYF.

The V gene is TRBV9, the J gene TRBJ2-7; maybe TRBD1 (6 bases). CDR1 and CDR2 (germline): SGDLS, YYNGEE. The CDR3 is 16 amino acids. V lost 0 bases, J lost 3 bases, and 16 bases lay in between. CDR3 nucleotides: TGTGCCAGCAGCGTAGCCTCCTCGCAGGGGTACTACGAGCAGTACTTC. Protein product: CASSVASSQGYYEQYF. Full variable domain (missing parts from reference TRBV9 and TRBJ2-7): DSGVTQTPKHLITATGQRVTLRCSPRSGDLSVYWYQQSLDQGLQFLIQYYNGEERAKGNILERFSAQQFPDLHSELNLSSLELGDSALYFCASSVASSQGYYEQYFGPGTRLTVT.

In its sample, this clone was seen a few times. The chain couples TRBV7-2 to TRBJ2-1; D unclear. CDR1 and CDR2 (germline): SGHTA, FQGNSA. V was pared by 2 bases and J by 0 bases, with 8 bases between. This CDR3 contains 15 residues. In DNA form, the CDR3 reads TGTGCCAGCAGCTTAAGTTCAAGCTCCTACAATGAGCAGTTCTTC. Protein product: CASSLSSSSYNEQFF.

The J gene is TRBJ2-7, the V gene TRBV2; D gene uncertain. The V and J ends lost 4 bases and 2 bases respectively, with 12 bases between them. The CDR3 runs to 14 residues. Per the germline V gene, CDR1 is SNHLY and CDR2 is FYNNEI. CDR3 nucleotide sequence: TGTGCCAGCAGTGTTGGCTTCCCTCCCTACGAGCAGTACTTC. Translating it yields CASSVGFPPYEQYF. The whole variable domain, remainder taken from reference TRBV2 and TRBJ2-7, is EPEVTQTPSHQVTQMGQEVILRCVPISNHLYFYWYRQILGQKVEFLVSFYNNEISEKSEIFDDQFSVERPDGSNFTLKIRSTKLEDSAMYFCASSVGFPPYEQYFGPGTRLTVT.

This rearrangement joins TRBV5-4 to TRBJ1-2; 7 nucleotides match TRBD1. The length of the CDR3 is 14 residues. CDR1 is SGHNT, CDR2 YYREEE, per germline (reference sequence). The V and J ends lost 4 bases and 8 bases, in that order; junction bases with no gene match: 11. CDR3 region: CASSPGSTGEGYTF. CDR3 nucleotide sequence: TGTGCCAGCAGCCCGGGAAGTACAGGGGAAGGCTACACCTTC.

The chain employs TRBV4-1 and TRBJ2-7; TRBD2 matches 9 bases. From germline, CDR1 is MGHRA and CDR2 YSYEKL. The CDR3 runs 16 residues. After removal of 5 bases from V and 2 bases from J, the junction contained 10 bases not matched to a gene. CDR3 loop: CASSFRRAGGTYEQYF. CDR3 nucleotides: TGCGCCAGCAGCTTCCGTCGGGCGGGAGGGACCTACGAGCAGTACTTC.

This chain connects TRBV18 to TRBJ2-7; possibly TRBD1 for D (5 bases). V shed 3 bases and J shed 6 bases, with 6 bases lying between them. This CDR3 contains 11 residues. In germline, CDR1 is KGHSH, CDR2 LQKENI. CDR3 residues: CASSPGLEQYF. In DNA, the CDR3 is TGTGCCAGCTCACCGGGGCTCGAGCAGTACTTC.